This TCR beta chain was profiled in a study of identical twins. Healthy Caucasians were all of the donors. This clonotype was detected only a few times. The antigen is undetermined. Regarding the study as a whole: Clonotypes of the beta chain that were abundant in cord blood carried fewer insertions (memory repertoires showed none).

Template switching added a universal primer site; cDNA carried unique molecular identifiers. TCRdb analysed the 5' RACE reads with MiXCR anew, one entry per CDR3 protein. Here the sample spans 690,000 or so distinct CDR3 sequences, about 9.4% being singletons. CDR3 length: 15 residues. The ends lost 7 bases at V and 4 bases at J; junction bases unmatched: 10. The germline V gene encodes CDR1 MDHEN and CDR2 SYDVKM. The same data also went into a second study, on yellow fever vaccine responses in identical twins.

The sample taken for sequencing was PBMCs. V and J are TRBV28 and TRBJ2-1; 7 nucleotides line up with TRBD2. This receptor was identified in a woman aged 18-35 years in good health. The CDR3 reads CASTLRGSGYNEQFF. Here the CDR3 DNA reads TGTGCCAGCACGCTCCGCGGTAGCGGGTACAATGAGCAGTTCTTC.